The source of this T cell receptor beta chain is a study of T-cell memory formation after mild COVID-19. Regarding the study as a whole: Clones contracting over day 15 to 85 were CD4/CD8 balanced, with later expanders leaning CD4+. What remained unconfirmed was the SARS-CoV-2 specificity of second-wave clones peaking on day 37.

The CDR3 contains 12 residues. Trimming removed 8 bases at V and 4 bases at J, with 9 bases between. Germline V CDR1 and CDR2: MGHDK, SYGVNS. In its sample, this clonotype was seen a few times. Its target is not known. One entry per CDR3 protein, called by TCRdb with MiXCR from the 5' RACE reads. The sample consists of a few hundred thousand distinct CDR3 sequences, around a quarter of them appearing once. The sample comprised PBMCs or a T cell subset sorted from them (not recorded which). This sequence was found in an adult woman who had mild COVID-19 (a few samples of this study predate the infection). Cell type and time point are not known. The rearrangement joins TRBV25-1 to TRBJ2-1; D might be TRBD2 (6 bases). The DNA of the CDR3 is TGTGCCAGCCGGCGGGGTTACAATGAGCAGTTCTTC. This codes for CASRRGYNEQFF.